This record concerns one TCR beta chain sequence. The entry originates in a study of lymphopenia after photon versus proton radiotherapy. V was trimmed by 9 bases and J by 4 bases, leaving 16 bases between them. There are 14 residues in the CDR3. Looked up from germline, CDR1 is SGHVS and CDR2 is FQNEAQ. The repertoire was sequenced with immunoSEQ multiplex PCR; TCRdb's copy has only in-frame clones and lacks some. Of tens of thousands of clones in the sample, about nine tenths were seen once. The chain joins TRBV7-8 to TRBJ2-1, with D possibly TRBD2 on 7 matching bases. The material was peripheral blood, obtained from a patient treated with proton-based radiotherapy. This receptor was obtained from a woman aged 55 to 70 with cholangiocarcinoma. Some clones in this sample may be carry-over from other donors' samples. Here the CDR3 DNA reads TGTGCCAGTACCGGGGGGCGGGGTTACAATGAGCAGTTCTTC. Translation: CASTGGRGYNEQFF.